The 16 T cell receptor beta chains below were found in one sample sequenced in a study of immune characterization of retroperitoneal liposarcoma. One entry per CDR3 protein, called by TCRdb with MiXCR from the PCR reads. The table includes roughly 9,300 distinct CDR3 sequences, 37% detected once. Sequencing was done on a sample of tumor tissue. These receptors were taken from a female donor with retroperitoneal liposarcoma.

V is TRBV11-1 and J is TRBJ2-1; 8 nucleotides agree with TRBD2. Germline CDR1 SGHAT, CDR2 FQDESV (reference sequence). The CDR3 extends over 14 amino acids. V dropped 5 bases and J dropped 10; count of bases not matched to a gene: 10. CDR3 in amino acids: CASSRTSRTYEQFF. DNA for the CDR3: TGTGCCAGCAGCCGGACTAGCAGAACCTACGAGCAGTTCTTC.

This clonotype was observed a few times. V gene TRBV6-6 combines with J gene TRBJ2-1, with a tentative D call TRBD2 (5 bases). The DNA matches TRBJ2-7 better at its end, which makes the J call doubtful. Per germline, CDR1 MNHNY and CDR2 SVGAGI (reference sequence). This CDR3 spans 14 amino acids. This CDR3 is CASSLGLVGYEQYF. The CDR3 DNA sequence: TGTGCCAGCAGCCTCGGACTCGTGGGCTACGAGCAGTACTTC.

The chain employs TRBV6-6 and TRBJ2-2; D ambiguous. The V gene lost 2 bases and the J gene lost 6 bases, with 10 bases spanning the gap. Germline V gene lookup returns CDR1 MNHNY and CDR2 SVGAGI (reference sequence). The CDR3 runs 14 residues. CDR3 sequence reads: CASSYAETAGELFF. CDR3 nucleotides: TGTGCCAGCAGTTACGCAGAAACGGCCGGGGAGCTGTTTTTT.

The chain combines TRBV7-2 with TRBJ1-5; D remains ambiguous. The CDR3 spans 16 residues. In germline, CDR1 is SGHTA, CDR2 FQGNSA. V lost 1 base and J lost 0, with 10 bases in between. CDR3 loop: CASSLDAGFSNQPQHF. The CDR3 DNA sequence: TGTGCCAGCAGCTTAGACGCGGGGTTTAGCAATCAGCCCCAGCATTTT.

The chain uses TRBV7-2 and TRBJ2-1; no definite D call. This CDR3 is built from 13 residues. The germline gives CDR1 SGHTA, CDR2 FQGNSA. The V gene lost 5 bases and the J gene lost 4 bases, with 9 bases spanning the gap. The CDR3 region is CASSHNSYNEQFF. In DNA form, the CDR3 reads TGTGCCAGCAGCCACAACAGTTACAATGAGCAGTTCTTC.

The chain recombines TRBV7-6 with TRBJ2-1; D might be TRBD1 or TRBD2, each matching 6 bases. The J call may not be correct, given that the DNA end is closer to TRBJ2-7. This CDR3 contains 16 residues. The germline V gene encodes CDR1 SGHVS and CDR2 FNYEAQ. In nucleotides, the CDR3 is TGTGCCAGCAGCTTAGTCCCCGGGGGACACTACAATGAGCAGTACTTC. Translated: CASSLVPGGHYNEQYF.

J is TRBJ1-1 and V is TRBV7-6; the D gene is possibly TRBD1 (5 bases). The CDR3 length is 14 residues. Looked up from germline, CDR1 is SGHVS and CDR2 is FNYEAQ. Deletions cut 6 bases from V and 1 base from J, with 12 bases between. The CDR3 is CASSYLGGNTEAFF. The CDR3 DNA sequence: TGTGCCAGCAGTTACCTCGGGGGGAACACTGAAGCTTTCTTT. Based on the CDR3 plus reference TRBV7-6 and TRBJ1-1, the full variable domain is GAGVSQSPRYKVTKRGQDVALRCDPISGHVSLYWYRQALGQGPEFLTYFNYEAQQDKSGLPNDRFSAERPEGSISTLTIQRTEQRDSAMYRCASSYLGGNTEAFFGQGTRLTVV.

On this clonotype itself: Because the CDR3 is missing its conserved closing phenylalanine or tryptophan, this is likely a read error. The J gene is TRBJ2-5, the V gene TRBV6-6; no clear D. Trimming took off 5 bases at V and 2 bases at J, with 6 bases between the two ends. The CDR3 runs 12 residues. CDR1 MNHNY and CDR2 SVGAGI come from the germline V gene (reference sequence). CDR3 coding DNA: TGTGCCAGCAGTGATCAGCAAGAGACCCAGTACTCC. This gives the protein CASSDQQETQYS.

This clonotype is medium-sized (0.01 to 0.1%) within its sample. This sequence joins TRBV7-8 and TRBJ2-1; the D is unclear. The germline gives CDR1 SGHVS, CDR2 FQNEAQ. The CDR3 is made up of 12 amino acids. Between the trimmed V and J ends, which lost 1 base and 9 bases, there was a span of 7 bases. CDR3 bases: TGTGCCAGCAGCTTAGACGGGCCTGAGCAGTTCTTC. Translation gives CASSLDGPEQFF. Variable domain in full (rest from reference TRBV7-8 and TRBJ2-1): GAGVSQSPRYKVAKRGQDVALRCDPISGHVSLFWYQQALGQGPEFLTYFQNEAQLDKSGLPSDRFFAERPEGSVSTLKIQRTQQEDSAVYLCASSLDGPEQFFGPGTRLTVL.

For this clonotype: One base away lies a much larger clone, so this may be a sequencing read error. The chain couples TRBV7-6 to TRBJ2-1, with D possibly TRBD2 on 6 matching bases. Per germline, CDR1 SGHVS and CDR2 FNYEAQ. CDR3 length equals 14 residues. Trimming took off 1 base at V and 10 bases at J, with 14 bases between the two ends. CDR3 sequence (DNA): TGTGCCAGCAGCTTAGGGACTAAAACCTACGAGCAGTTCTTC. Its translation is CASSLGTKTYEQFF.

Only a few counts were recorded for this clonotype. V is TRBV7-3 and J is TRBJ2-1; D is perhaps TRBD1 (6 bases). Trimming cost V 0 bases and J 2 bases, with 8 bases left between them. Looked up from germline, CDR1 is SGHTA and CDR2 is FQGTGA. There are 15 residues in the CDR3. The DNA for the CDR3 is TGTGCCAGCAGCTTAACAGGGGGAACCTACAATGAGCAGTTCTTC. It encodes CASSLTGGTYNEQFF.

The V gene is TRBV12-3 or TRBV12-4, the J gene TRBJ2-3, with 10 bases identical to TRBD2. This CDR3 has 17 residues. The V and J ends lost 5 bases and 6 bases, in that order; junction bases with no gene match: 14. Written as DNA, the CDR3 is TGTGCCAGCAGTCTTCGCGGAGCGGGAGGGCCAATGGATACGCAGTATTTT. This translates into CASSLRGAGGPMDTQYF.

The chain links TRBV6-1 to TRBJ2-3, with 9 bases aligning to TRBD2. This CDR3 has 15 residues. Per the germline V gene, CDR1 is MNHNS and CDR2 is SASEGT. Losses at the gene ends were 6 bases for V and 2 bases for J; bases not matched to a gene: 6. CDR3 coding DNA: TGTGCCAGCAGATTTAGCGGGGGATACACAGATACGCAGTATTTT. The encoded protein is CASRFSGGYTDTQYF.

This chain joins TRBV7-9 and TRBJ2-1; D is unresolved. V lost 7 bases to trimming and J lost 9 bases, with 13 bases between them. The CDR3 has 12 residues. CDR1 SEHNR and CDR2 FQNEAQ come from the germline V gene (reference sequence). The CDR3 DNA follows: TGTGCCAGCAACCCGGCGAGGACTGAGCAGTTCTTC. This sequence encodes CASNPARTEQFF.

Within the sample, this clonotype is medium-sized. The chain has TRBV6-1 and TRBJ2-1; D ambiguous. The J call may not be correct, given that the DNA end is closer to TRBJ2-7. The CDR3 has 11 residues. Germline lookup yields CDR1 MNHNS and CDR2 SASEGT. CDR3 coding DNA: TGTGCCGCCAGCCATTTCTACGAGCAGTACTTC. It yields the protein CAASHFYEQYF.

This clonotype has at least ten counts. This sequence may be a read error, since a much larger clone differs from it by one base. The chain has TRBV7-2 and TRBJ2-1; D ambiguous. With 6 bases removed from V and 10 bases from J, the gap between germline ends came to 13 bases. From germline, CDR1 is SGHTA and CDR2 FQGNSA. The CDR3 is 12 residues long. CDR3 sequence: CASSRTVYEQFF. In DNA, the CDR3 is TGTGCCAGCAGTCGGACGGTTTACGAGCAGTTCTTC.